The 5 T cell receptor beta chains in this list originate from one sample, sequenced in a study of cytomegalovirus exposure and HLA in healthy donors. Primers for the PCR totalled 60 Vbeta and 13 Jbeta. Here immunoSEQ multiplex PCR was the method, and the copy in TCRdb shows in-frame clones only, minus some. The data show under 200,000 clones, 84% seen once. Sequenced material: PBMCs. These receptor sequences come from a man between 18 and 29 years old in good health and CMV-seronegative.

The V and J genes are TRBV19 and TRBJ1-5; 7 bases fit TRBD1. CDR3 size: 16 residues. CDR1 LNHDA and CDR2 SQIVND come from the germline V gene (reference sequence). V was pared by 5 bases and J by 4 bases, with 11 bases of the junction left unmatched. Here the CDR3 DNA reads TGTGCCAGTAGTCCCCTTGGGGACAGTTGGAATCAGCCCCAGCATTTT. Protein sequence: CASSPLGDSWNQPQHF. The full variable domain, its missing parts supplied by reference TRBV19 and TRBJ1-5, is DGGITQSPKYLFRKEGQNVTLSCEQNLNHDAMYWYRQDPGQGLRLIYYSQIVNDFQKGDIAEGYSVSREKKESFPLTVTSAQKNPTAFYLCASSPLGDSWNQPQHFGDGTRLSIL.

The DNA for the CDR3 is TGTGCCAGCAGCTATGGGACAGTCGCTGAAGCTTTCTTT. Protein sequence: CASSYGTVAEAFF. The genes are TRBV5-4 and TRBJ1-1; 7 nucleotides agree with TRBD1. Trimming cost V 3 bases and J 6 bases; bases outside gene matches: 5. Germline CDR1 is SGHNT and CDR2 is YYREEE (reference sequence). The CDR3 is 13 amino acids. Supplemented by reference TRBV5-4 and TRBJ1-1, the full variable domain reads ETGVTQSPTHLIKTRGQQVTLRCSSQSGHNTVSWYQQALGQGPQFIFQYYREEENGRGNFPPRFSGLQFPNYSSELNVNALELDDSALYLCASSYGTVAEAFFGQGTRLTVV.

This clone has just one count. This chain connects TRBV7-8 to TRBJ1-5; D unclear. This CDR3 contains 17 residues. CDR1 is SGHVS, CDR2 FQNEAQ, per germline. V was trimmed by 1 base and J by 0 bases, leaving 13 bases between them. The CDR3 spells CASSLGAQFHSNQPQHF. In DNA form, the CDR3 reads TGTGCCAGCAGCTTAGGGGCACAGTTTCATAGCAATCAGCCCCAGCATTTT.

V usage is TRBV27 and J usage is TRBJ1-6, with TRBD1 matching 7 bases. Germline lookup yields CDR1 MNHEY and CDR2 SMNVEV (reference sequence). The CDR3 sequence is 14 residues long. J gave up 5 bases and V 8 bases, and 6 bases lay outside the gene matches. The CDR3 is CASGRDSNNSPLHF. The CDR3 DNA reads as TGTGCCAGCGGTCGGGACAGCAATAATTCACCCCTCCACTTT.

The CDR3 reads CASSLGLAGGPGYEQYF. The CDR3, as DNA: TGTGCCAGCAGCTTAGGGCTAGCGGGAGGACCCGGGTACGAGCAGTACTTC. The chain couples TRBV7-9 to TRBJ2-7, with TRBD2 matching over 11 bases. The CDR3 is 17 amino acids. Per the germline V gene, CDR1 is SEHNR and CDR2 is FQNEAQ (reference sequence). The V and J ends lost 1 base and 4 bases, in that order; junction bases with no gene match: 9.